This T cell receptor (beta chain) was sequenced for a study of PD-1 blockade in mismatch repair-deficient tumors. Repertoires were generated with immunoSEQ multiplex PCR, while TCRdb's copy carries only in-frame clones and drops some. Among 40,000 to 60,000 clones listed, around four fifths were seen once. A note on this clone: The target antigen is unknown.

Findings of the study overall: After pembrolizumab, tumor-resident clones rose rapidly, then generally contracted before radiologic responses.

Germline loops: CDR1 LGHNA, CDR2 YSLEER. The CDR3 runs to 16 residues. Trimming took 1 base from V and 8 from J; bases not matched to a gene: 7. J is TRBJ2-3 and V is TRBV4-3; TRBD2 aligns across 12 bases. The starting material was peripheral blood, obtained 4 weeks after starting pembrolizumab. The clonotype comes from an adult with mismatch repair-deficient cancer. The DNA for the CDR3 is TGCGCCAGCAGCCAAGTTTTCGCTAGCGGGAGGGTTACGCAGTATTTT. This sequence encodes CASSQVFASGRVTQYF.